Below are 26 T cell receptor beta chains sequenced from a single sample in a study of blood T cell repertoires in COVID-19. The data were produced by immunoSEQ multiplex PCR, yet TCRdb's version contains in-frame clones alone and is incomplete. This sample yields about 50,000 clones, of which 86% are seen a single time; about 5% belongs to the top ten. Sequencing used peripheral blood. The receptors were gathered from a man aged 35-49 years with active COVID-19.

This chain connects TRBV19 to TRBJ1-1; D might be TRBD1 (5 bases). The CDR3 loop spans 14 amino acids. V was shortened by 4 bases and J by 4 bases, with 13 bases between the two germline ends. Germline CDR1 reads LNHDA; CDR2 reads SQIVND (reference sequence). CDR3 protein: CASSTRGGGTEAFF. The DNA of the CDR3 is TGTGCCAGTAGTACCCGGGGCGGGGGCACTGAAGCTTTCTTT.

This sequence joins TRBV10-1 and TRBJ2-1; 10 bases map to TRBD1. The V and J ends lost 4 bases and 8 bases, in that order; junction bases with no gene match: 8. The length of the CDR3 is 15 residues. Germline-derived CDR1 and CDR2 are WNHNN and SYGVQD (reference sequence). Here the CDR3 DNA reads TGCGCCAGCAGTGCCGGGACAGGGGATGACGATGAGCAGTTCTTC. Amino acid sequence: CASSAGTGDDDEQFF.

The V gene is TRBV2, the J gene TRBJ1-5; 7 nucleotides line up with TRBD1. Trimming took 4 bases from V and 9 from J; bases not matched to a gene: 12. The CDR3 has 15 residues. CDR1 is SNHLY, CDR2 FYNNEI, per germline. The chain's CDR3 is CASSALDPGGTPQHF. Written as DNA, the CDR3 is TGTGCCAGCAGTGCGCTTGACCCAGGGGGTACGCCCCAGCATTTT.

The rearrangement uses TRBV7-3 and TRBJ2-7, with TRBD1 matching 10 bases. V lost 5 bases to trimming and J lost 7 bases; unmatched junction nucleotides: 8. The CDR3 has 14 amino acids. The V gene's germline CDR1 is SGHTA and CDR2 FQGTGA. Written as DNA, the CDR3 is TGTGCCAGCAGCGTGGGACAGGGGTTCGATGAGCAGTACTTC. Its translation: CASSVGQGFDEQYF.

Written as DNA, the CDR3 is TGTGCCAGCAGCCGCGGACAGGGCAACTACAATGAGCAGTTCTTC. It translates to CASSRGQGNYNEQFF. The chain employs TRBV7-2 and TRBJ2-1; 8 bases are shared with TRBD1. Losses at the gene ends were 5 bases for V and 3 bases for J; bases not matched to a gene: 6. Germline values: CDR1 SGHTA, CDR2 FQGNSA. The CDR3 consists of 15 residues.

This rearrangement joins TRBV4-2 to TRBJ2-7; 7 bases map to TRBD2. From germline, CDR1 is LGHNA and CDR2 YNFKEQ. This CDR3 has 17 amino acids. J lost 2 bases, V lost 0 bases, and 10 bases had no gene match. The chain's CDR3 is CASSQESGGSATYEQYF. The DNA for the CDR3 is TGTGCCAGCAGCCAAGAGAGCGGCGGGAGCGCTACCTACGAGCAGTACTTC.

The chain is built from TRBV5-1 and TRBJ2-1, with 7 nucleotides matching TRBD1. Per the germline V gene, CDR1 is SGHRS and CDR2 is YFSETQ. V trimming: 3 bases; J trimming: 10 bases; junction bases outside the gene matches: 10. The CDR3 consists of 14 residues. CDR3 sequence reads: CASSSGDSQHEQFF. As DNA, the CDR3 is TGCGCCAGCAGCTCCGGGGACAGCCAGCACGAGCAGTTCTTC.

The rearrangement links TRBV27 to TRBJ2-7; weak D call: TRBD1 (5 bases). CDR1 and CDR2 (germline): MNHEY, SMNVEV (reference sequence). V was shortened by 7 bases and J by 1 base, with 11 bases between the two germline ends. This CDR3 has 13 amino acids. The CDR3, as DNA: TGTGCCAGCAAACCCCAGGGTTCCTACGAGCAGTACTTC. This encodes CASKPQGSYEQYF.

The chain recombines TRBV9 with TRBJ2-7; TRBD1 matches at 11 bases. This CDR3 is built from 15 residues. V lost 5 bases to trimming and J lost 3 bases; unmatched junction nucleotides: 7. In germline, CDR1 is SGDLS, CDR2 YYNGEE. CDR3 protein: CASSPAGTGGYEQYF. In nucleotides, the CDR3 is TGTGCCAGCAGTCCCGCGGGGACAGGGGGCTACGAGCAGTACTTC.

This sequence joins TRBV7-9 and TRBJ2-7; TRBD2 matches 9 bases. The CDR3 is 14 residues long. Germline assignment: CDR1 SEHNR and CDR2 FQNEAQ (reference sequence). Losses at the gene ends were 5 bases for V and 6 bases for J; bases not matched to a gene: 8. CDR3 residues: CASSPLAGRSEQYF. For the CDR3, the DNA is TGTGCCAGCAGCCCCCTAGCGGGAAGATCCGAGCAGTACTTC.

The chain employs TRBV5-1 and TRBJ1-1; possibly TRBD1 for D (5 bases). The CDR3 has 13 amino acids. The germline V and J ends were trimmed by 4 bases and 5 bases, with 12 bases remaining between them. The germline V gene has CDR1 SGHRS and CDR2 YFSETQ. In DNA form, the CDR3 reads TGCGCCAGCAGCCCCCGGGGGGAGACTGAAGCTTTCTTT. Its translation is CASSPRGETEAFF.

The chain joins TRBV10-3 to TRBJ1-1, with a possible D match to TRBD1 (5 bases). Trimming removed 2 bases at V and 1 base at J, with 8 bases between. CDR3 length equals 14 residues. Germline lookup yields CDR1 ENHRY and CDR2 SYGVKD. The CDR3 is CAISERGENTEAFF. Here the CDR3 DNA reads TGTGCCATCAGTGAGAGGGGCGAGAACACTGAAGCTTTCTTT.

The genes are TRBV5-1 and TRBJ2-7; 11 bases are a match to TRBD1. CDR3 size: 16 residues. Germline CDR1 and CDR2: SGHRS and YFSETQ. With 4 bases clipped from V and 5 bases from J, the junction kept 11 bases outside the gene matches. As DNA, the CDR3 is TGCGCCAGCAGCCGACAAGGACAGGGGGCGCGGAACGAGCAGTACTTC. Its translation: CASSRQGQGARNEQYF.

This clone was counted once. This sequence joins TRBV24-1 and TRBJ2-3; 10 bases match TRBD2. The CDR3 loop spans 21 amino acids. The germline V gene has CDR1 KGHDR and CDR2 SFDVKD. The junction had 15 bases not matched to a gene; V was cut back by 1 base and J by 0 bases. The CDR3 DNA follows: TGTGCCACCAGTGATTTAACTTCTAGCGGGAGCCCCTTTCTAAGCACAGATACGCAGTATTTT. Amino acids: CATSDLTSSGSPFLSTDTQYF.

This rearrangement joins TRBV9 to TRBJ1-2; maybe TRBD1 (5 bases). The CDR3 is made up of 15 amino acids. V gave up 2 bases and J gave up 3 bases, with 14 bases separating them. Germline V gene sequence: CDR1 SGDLS, CDR2 YYNGEE. The CDR3 DNA reads TGTGCCAGCAGCGTCCAGGGTGGCCCCTACTATGGCTACACCTTC. Amino acids: CASSVQGGPYYGYTF.

The chain links TRBV6-1 to TRBJ1-6; TRBD1 agrees at 8 bases. CDR1 is MNHNS and CDR2 is SASEGT in the germline V gene. The CDR3 extends over 16 amino acids. The V segment lost 4 bases and the J segment 7 bases; nucleotides outside the gene matches: 9. CDR3 in DNA: TGTGCCAGCAGTGTCCCGGTGACAGGGGCGAATTCACCCCTCCACTTT. This translates into CASSVPVTGANSPLHF.

The chain uses TRBV24-1 and TRBJ2-5, with D maybe TRBD1 (6 bases). This CDR3 region has 14 residues. The germline gives CDR1 KGHDR, CDR2 SFDVKD. V lost 6 bases to trimming and J lost 0 bases, with 10 bases between them. CDR3 sequence reads: CATSPGTHQETQYF. The CDR3 DNA follows: TGTGCCACCAGTCCGGGGACACACCAAGAGACCCAGTACTTC.

This clone was seen a few times. The chain uses TRBV6-1 and TRBJ2-2, with 8 bases lining up with TRBD1. The ends lost 2 bases at V and 8 bases at J; junction bases unmatched: 10. Germline CDR1 MNHNS, CDR2 SASEGT. The CDR3 extends over 16 amino acids. The CDR3: CASSESGGAWTGELFF. The CDR3 DNA is TGTGCCAGCAGTGAATCAGGGGGCGCTTGGACAGGGGAGCTGTTTTTT.

V is TRBV13 and J is TRBJ1-2, with 7 positions matching TRBD1. CDR1 is PRHDT and CDR2 is FYEKMQ in the germline V gene (reference sequence). The length of the CDR3 is 14 residues. The trim removed 5 bases at V and 7 bases at J, leaving 10 bases unmatched. The CDR3 nucleotides read TGTGCCAGCAGCCCCGGGACAGTCCTCGGTGGCTACACCTTC. Translated: CASSPGTVLGGYTF.

The rearrangement uses TRBV7-2 and TRBJ1-2; D is possibly TRBD1 (6 bases). Germline CDR1 and CDR2: SGHTA and FQGNSA. V was trimmed by 9 bases and J by 13 bases, leaving 33 bases between them. CDR3 length: 16 amino acids. CDR3 coding DNA: TGTGCCAGTTTTCGGGGGGGCACAGGGCACTTATTCGGTTTCACCTTC. Its protein is CASFRGGTGHLFGFTF.

The chain recombines TRBV29-1 with TRBJ2-2, with TRBD1 as a possible D gene (6 bases). CDR3 length equals 14 residues. Germline loops: CDR1 SQVTM, CDR2 ANQGSEA. V was pared by 8 bases and J by 0 bases, with 13 bases between. CDR3 protein: CSFRTATNTGELFF. The CDR3 DNA is TGCAGCTTTAGGACAGCAACGAACACCGGGGAGCTGTTTTTT.

The chain joins TRBV29-1 to TRBJ1-2; 11 bases match TRBD1. V lost 7 bases to trimming and J lost 7 bases; unmatched junction nucleotides: 17. The CDR3 has 16 amino acids. Germline V lookup: CDR1 SQVTM, CDR2 ANQGSEA. CDR3 in amino acids: CSATTMGTGGLGGYTF. In DNA, the CDR3 is TGCAGCGCCACCACTATGGGGACAGGGGGTCTCGGTGGCTACACCTTC.

The genes are TRBV19 and TRBJ1-2, with 12 bases that match TRBD1. V lost 6 bases and J lost 8; bases outside the gene matches: 10. The CDR3 loop spans 15 amino acids. Germline V lookup: CDR1 LNHDA, CDR2 SQIVND (reference sequence). CDR3 coding DNA: TGTGCCAGTAGCTCTACGGGACAGGGGGCAGAAGGCTACACCTTC. It codes for CASSSTGQGAEGYTF.

Notes on this clone: Its ends do not fully match the called genes, so a read error is possible. The genes are TRBV18 and TRBJ1-1; possibly TRBD1 for D (6 bases). The germline gives CDR1 KGHSH, CDR2 LQKENI. The CDR3 has 16 amino acids. Here the CDR3 DNA reads TGTGCCAGCTCCCCACTCCTATTTTACAGGGAGACTGAAGCTTTCTTT. It translates to CASSPLLFYRETEAFF.

The chain carries TRBV11-2 and TRBJ2-3; 8 bases agree with TRBD1. From germline, CDR1 is SGHAT and CDR2 FQNNGV. The CDR3 contains 17 residues. With V trimmed by 5 bases and J by 2 bases, 12 bases remained unmatched. The CDR3 nucleotides read TGTGCCAGCAGCCACTTTGGACAGGGAGAAATCACAGATACGCAGTATTTT. This encodes CASSHFGQGEITDTQYF.

This clone showed up just a few times. J is TRBJ2-7 and V is TRBV29-1; no clear D gene. The CDR3 consists of 12 residues. Per the germline V gene, CDR1 is SQVTM and CDR2 is ANQGSEA. Trimming left V 7 bases short and J 1 base short, with 11 bases between. CDR3 nucleotide sequence: TGCAGCGCCGCGGAGAATTCCTACGAGCAGTACTTC. It encodes CSAAENSYEQYF.